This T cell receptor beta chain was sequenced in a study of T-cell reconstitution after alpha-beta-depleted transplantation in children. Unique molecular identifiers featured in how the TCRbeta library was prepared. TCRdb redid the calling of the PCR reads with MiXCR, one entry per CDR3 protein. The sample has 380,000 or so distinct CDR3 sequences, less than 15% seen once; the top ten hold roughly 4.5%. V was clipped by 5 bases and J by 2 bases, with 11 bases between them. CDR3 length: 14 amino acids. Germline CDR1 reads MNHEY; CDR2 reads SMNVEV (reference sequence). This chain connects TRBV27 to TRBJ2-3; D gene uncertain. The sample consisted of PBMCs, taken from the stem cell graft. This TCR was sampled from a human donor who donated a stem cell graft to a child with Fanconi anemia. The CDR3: CASSLNSDTDTQYF. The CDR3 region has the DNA TGTGCCAGCAGTCTCAACTCGGACACAGATACGCAGTATTTT.